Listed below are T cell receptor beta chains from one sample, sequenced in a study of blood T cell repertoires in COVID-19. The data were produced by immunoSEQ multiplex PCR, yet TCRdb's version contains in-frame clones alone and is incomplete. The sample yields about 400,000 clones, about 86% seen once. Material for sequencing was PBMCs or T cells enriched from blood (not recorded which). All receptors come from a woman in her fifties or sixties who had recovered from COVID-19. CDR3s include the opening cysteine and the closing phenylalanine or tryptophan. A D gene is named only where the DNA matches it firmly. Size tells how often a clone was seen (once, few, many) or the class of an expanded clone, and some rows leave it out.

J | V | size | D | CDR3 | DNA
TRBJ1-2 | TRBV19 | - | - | CASSIYREGYTF | TGTGCCAGTAGTATATACAGGGAAGGCTACACCTTC
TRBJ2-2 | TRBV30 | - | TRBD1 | CAWDRGKTGELFF | TGTGCCTGGGACAGGGGGAAGACCGGGGAGCTGTTTTTT
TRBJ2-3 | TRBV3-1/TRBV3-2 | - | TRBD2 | CASSQVPSGGIDTQYF | TGTGCCAGCAGCCAAGTACCTAGCGGGGGGATAGATACGCAGTATTTT
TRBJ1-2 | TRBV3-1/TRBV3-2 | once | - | CASSQDVGARGNYGYTF | TGTGCCAGCAGCCAAGATGTAGGGGCCCGTGGTAACTATGGCTACACCTTC
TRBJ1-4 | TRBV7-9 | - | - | CASSLAQGTNEKLFF | TGTGCCAGCAGCTTAGCGCAGGGGACTAATGAAAAACTGTTTTTT
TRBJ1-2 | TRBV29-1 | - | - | CSAKTGTPSRHGYTF | TGCAGCGCTAAAACCGGGACTCCCAGTCGACATGGCTACACCTTC
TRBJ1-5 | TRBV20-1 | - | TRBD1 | CSASGQGNQPQHF | TGCAGTGCTAGTGGACAGGGCAATCAGCCCCAGCATTTT
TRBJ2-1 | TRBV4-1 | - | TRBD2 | CASMTSGGAEQFF | TGCGCCAGCATGACTAGCGGGGGGGCTGAGCAGTTCTTC
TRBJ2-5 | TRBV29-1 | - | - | CSVDSETQYF | TGCAGCGTTGATTCTGAGACCCAGTACTTC
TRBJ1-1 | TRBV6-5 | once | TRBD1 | CASSYSQQGDTEAFF | TGTGCCAGCAGTTACTCGCAACAGGGGGACACTGAAGCTTTCTTT
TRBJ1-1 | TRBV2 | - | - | CASSAGGTEAFF | TGTGCCAGTTCGGCGGGGGGCACTGAAGCTTTCTTT
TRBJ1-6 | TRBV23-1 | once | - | CASSRREGSYNSPLHF | TGCGCCAGCAGTCGAAGGGAGGGCTCCTATAATTCACCCCTCCACTTT
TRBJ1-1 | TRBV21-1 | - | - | CASSGGQGALRNLAFF | TGTGCCAGCAGCGGAGGACAGGGGGCTCTGAGAAATCTGGCTTTCTTT
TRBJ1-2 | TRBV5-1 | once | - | CASSLATDKRGYTF | TGCGCCAGCAGCTTGGCCACAGACAAACGAGGCTACACCTTC
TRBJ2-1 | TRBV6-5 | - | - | CASSYTGPRHNEQFF | TGTGCCAGCAGTTACACAGGCCCTAGACACAATGAGCAGTTCTTC
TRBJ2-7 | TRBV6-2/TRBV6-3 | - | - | CASSYSREQGGLEQYF | TGTGCCAGCAGTTACTCCAGGGAACAGGGTGGTCTCGAGCAGTACTTC
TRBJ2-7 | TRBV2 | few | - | CASKFLLDSSYEQYF | TGTGCCAGTAAATTCTTGCTGGACTCATCCTACGAGCAGTACTTC
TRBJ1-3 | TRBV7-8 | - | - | CASSNREGPGNTIYF | TGTGCCAGCAGCAACAGGGAGGGTCCTGGAAACACCATATATTTT
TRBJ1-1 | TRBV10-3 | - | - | CAISELAGREAFF | TGTGCCATCAGTGAGTTGGCCGGGAGGGAAGCTTTCTTT
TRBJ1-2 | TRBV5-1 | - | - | CASSFDGDGYTF | TGCGCCAGCAGCTTCGACGGAGATGGCTACACCTTC
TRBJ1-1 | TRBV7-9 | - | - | CASSLGRQVWDTEAFF | TGTGCCAGCAGCTTAGGGAGACAGGTTTGGGACACTGAAGCTTTCTTT
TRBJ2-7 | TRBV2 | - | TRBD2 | CASSTSGGYEQYF | TGTGCCAGCAGTACCAGCGGGGGCTACGAGCAGTACTTC
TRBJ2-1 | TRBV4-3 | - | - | CASSLEFSSYNEQFF | TGCGCCAGCAGCCTTGAATTTAGCTCCTACAATGAGCAGTTCTTC
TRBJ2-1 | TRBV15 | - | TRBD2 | CATSIGLAGLNEQFF | TGTGCCACCAGCATCGGACTAGCGGGGTTGAATGAGCAGTTCTTC
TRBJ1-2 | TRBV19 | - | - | CASSIGRALQGGYTF | TGTGCCAGTAGTATCGGCAGGGCCCTACAGGGAGGCTACACCTTC
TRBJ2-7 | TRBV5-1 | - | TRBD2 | CASSPESAGGGEQYF | TGCGCCAGCAGCCCGGAATCAGCGGGGGGAGGCGAGCAGTACTTC
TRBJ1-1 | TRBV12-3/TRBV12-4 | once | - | CASSFDREAFF | TGTGCCAGCAGTTTCGACAGGGAAGCTTTCTTT
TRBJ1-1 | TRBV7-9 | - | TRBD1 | CASSQNADRGAFF | TGTGCCAGCAGCCAAAACGCGGACAGGGGGGCTTTCTTT
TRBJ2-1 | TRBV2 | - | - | CASSEEGANNEQFF | TGTGCCAGCAGTGAGGAGGGGGCGAACAATGAGCAGTTCTTC
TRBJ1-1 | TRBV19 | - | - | CASSIGQANTEAFF | TGTGCCAGTAGTATCGGTCAGGCGAACACTGAAGCTTTCTTT
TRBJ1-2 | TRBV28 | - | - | CASSLPRDLYGYTF | TGTGCCAGCAGTTTACCCAGGGATCTATATGGCTACACCTTC
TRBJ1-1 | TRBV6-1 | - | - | CASSASLNQNTEAFF | TGTGCCAGCAGTGCCAGTCTTAATCAGAACACTGAAGCTTTCTTT
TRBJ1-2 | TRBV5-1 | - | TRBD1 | CASSPTGYGYTF | TGCGCCAGCAGCCCGACAGGGTACGGCTACACCTTC
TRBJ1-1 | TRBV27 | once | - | CASSGDRGWSPFTEAFF | TGTGCCAGCAGCGGAGACCGAGGGTGGAGTCCGTTCACTGAAGCTTTCTTT
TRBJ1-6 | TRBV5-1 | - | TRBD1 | CASSWGQGNSPLHF | TGCGCCAGCAGCTGGGGACAGGGGAATTCACCCCTCCACTTT
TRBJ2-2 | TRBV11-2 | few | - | CASSLVGRDSNTGELFF | TGTGCCAGCAGCTTAGTGGGGCGGGATTCCAACACCGGGGAGCTGTTTTTT
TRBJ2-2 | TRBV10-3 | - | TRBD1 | CAISPGQGTGELFF | TGTGCCATCAGTCCTGGACAGGGGACCGGGGAGCTGTTTTTT
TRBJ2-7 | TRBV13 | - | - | CASTTSGEQYF | TGTGCCAGCACCACCTCGGGGGAGCAGTACTTC
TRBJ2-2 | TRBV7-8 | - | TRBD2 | CASSPRTSGGSNTGELFF | TGTGCCAGCAGCCCGAGGACTAGCGGGGGCTCGAACACCGGGGAGCTGTTTTTT
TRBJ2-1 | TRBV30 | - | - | CAWSVRYRGWGYNEQFF | TGTGCCTGGAGTGTACGATATCGGGGTTGGGGTTACAATGAGCAGTTCTTC
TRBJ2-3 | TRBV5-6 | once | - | CASSSYRVSDTQYF | TGTGCCAGCAGCTCGTACAGGGTTTCAGATACGCAGTATTTT